This T cell receptor (beta chain) originates from a study of T cell repertoires in cytomegalovirus infection. Turning to the study itself: In the study, CMV epitopes included recently identified HLA-C-restricted and well-studied HLA-B-restricted ones. Indications came from public TCR beta signatures; they pointed to CMV infection and to a matching HLA type.

Points on this clonotype: What it binds is unknown.

Trimming pared 0 bases from V and 2 bases from J, leaving 11 bases between. Germline V gene data show CDR1 as MNHEY and CDR2 as SVGAGI. The CDR3 extends over 15 amino acids. Study results and caveats: Summed frequency of shared TCR beta families picked out CMV carriers who also had the relevant HLA.

TCRdb re-called the reads with MiXCR, one entry per CDR3 protein. Altogether 110,000 or so distinct CDR3 sequences are present, roughly 30% being singletons, with the ten largest covering around two fifths. This clonotype was obtained from a human donor in good health (CMV status not recorded). Some clones in this sample may be carry-over from other donors' samples. The J gene is TRBJ2-7, the V gene TRBV6-5; D might be TRBD2 (6 bases). Sequencing was performed on CD8+ T cells from cultured PBMCs, taken from culture after CMV antigen stimulation. The CDR3 loop is CASSYSALAPYEQYF. CDR3 nucleotide sequence: TGTGCCAGCAGTTACTCAGCGCTAGCGCCCTACGAGCAGTACTTC.